A selection of T cell receptor beta chains follows, all from one sample in a study of CD8+CD57+ T cells in acquired aplastic anemia. In TCRdb, the reads were re-called with MiXCR into one record per CDR3 protein. The data contain 200,000 or so distinct CDR3 sequences, roughly two thirds of them singletons. Sequenced sample: sorted CD4+, CD8+, or CD8+CD57+ T cells (not recorded which) from PBMCs. The source is a human donor with aplastic anemia. Each CDR3 is given with its conserved first and last residue. Each record gives: D gene, CDR3 length, V gene, clone size, J gene, CDR3 DNA, CDR3 protein. A D gene is named only where the DNA matches it firmly. Some rows have no size entry. The others give once, few or many, or a class for an expanded clone.

D: TRBD1; length: 15; V: TRBV6-5; size: .; J: TRBJ1-2; DNA: TGTGCCAGCAGTTACTCGCAGGGGGCAGGGTATGGCTACACCTTC; CDR3: CASSYSQGAGYGYTF
D: .; length: 17; V: TRBV7-9; size: few; J: TRBJ1-3; DNA: TGTGCCAGCAGCCCCGGTGGAGGACAGATCTCTGGAAACACCATATATTTT; CDR3: CASSPGGGQISGNTIYF
D: .; length: 16; V: TRBV7-2; size: .; J: TRBJ2-3; DNA: TGTGCCAGCAGCTTAACTATGGGCCTTCTAGCAGATACGCAGTATTTT; CDR3: CASSLTMGLLADTQYF
D: .; length: 15; V: TRBV7-2; size: .; J: TRBJ1-2; DNA: TGTGCCAGCAGCTTAGGGGCGGGGGCCCGTGCTGGCTACACCTTC; CDR3: CASSLGAGARAGYTF
D: .; length: 15; V: TRBV20-1; size: .; J: TRBJ1-3; DNA: TGCAGTGCTAGAGACAGGGCGATTAGTGGAAACACCATATATTTT; CDR3: CSARDRAISGNTIYF
D: TRBD1; length: 16; V: TRBV6-6; size: few; J: TRBJ2-5; DNA: TGTGCCAGCAGCCTACCGGGGACAGGGGAACAAAAGACCCAGTACTTC; CDR3: CASSLPGTGEQKTQYF
D: TRBD2; length: 16; V: TRBV20-1; size: .; J: TRBJ2-3; DNA: TGCAGTGCTAGAGTTCCGACTAGCGGGCTCGGGAATACGCAGTATTTT; CDR3: CSARVPTSGLGNTQYF
D: TRBD2; length: 15; V: TRBV7-3; size: many; J: TRBJ2-3; DNA: TGTGCCAGCAGCCCGAGCGGGGGGGAGGCAGATACGCAGTATTTT; CDR3: CASSPSGGEADTQYF
D: .; length: 15; V: TRBV11-3; size: .; J: TRBJ2-6; DNA: TGTGCCAGCAGTGGGGGGAACCCTGGGGCCAACGTCCTGACTTTC; CDR3: CASSGGNPGANVLTF
D: .; length: 13; V: TRBV2; size: .; J: TRBJ1-1; DNA: TGTGCCAGCAGTGAAATACAATCCACTGAAGCTTTCTTT; CDR3: CASSEIQSTEAFF
D: .; length: 15; V: TRBV6-1; size: .; J: TRBJ2-7; DNA: TGTGCCAGCAGTTTAGTCCCAGCAGACTCCTACGAGCAGTACTTC; CDR3: CASSLVPADSYEQYF
D: .; length: 13; V: TRBV10-1; size: .; J: TRBJ2-5; DNA: TGCGCCAGCAGCGCCGGGACTCAAGAGACCCAGTACTTC; CDR3: CASSAGTQETQYF
D: .; length: 13; V: TRBV2; size: .; J: TRBJ1-3; DNA: TGTGCCAGCATCCCGGGCTCTGGAAACACCATATATTTT; CDR3: CASIPGSGNTIYF
D: .; length: 18; V: TRBV7-9; size: .; J: TRBJ2-3; DNA: TGTGCCAGCAGCCTAGCAGGTTTCGGGCAGCTGGGCACAGATACGCGGTATTTT; CDR3: CASSLAGFGQLGTDTRYF
D: .; length: 14; V: TRBV10-3; size: .; J: TRBJ1-1; DNA: TGTGCCATCAGTGAGGCGGTTGTGAACACTGAAGCTTTCTTT; CDR3: CAISEAVVNTEAFF
D: TRBD1; length: 13; V: TRBV2; size: once; J: TRBJ1-1; DNA: TGTGCCAGCAGCGAAACAGGGGGCACTAAAGCTTTCTTT; CDR3: CASSETGGTKAFF
D: .; length: 14; V: TRBV7-2; size: .; J: TRBJ1-2; DNA: TGTGCCAGCAGCTTAGGGACTTCGCCCTATGGCTACACCTTC; CDR3: CASSLGTSPYGYTF
D: .; length: 14; V: TRBV18; size: once; J: TRBJ2-6; DNA: TGTGCCGCTGGGCAGGGTACCGGGGCCAACGTCCTGACTTTC; CDR3: CAAGQGTGANVLTF
D: TRBD2; length: 15; V: TRBV10-3; size: .; J: TRBJ2-3; DNA: TGTGCCACCAGGCTAGCGGGGGGGGGTCTCGATACGCAGTATTTT; CDR3: CATRLAGGGLDTQYF
D: TRBD1; length: 16; V: TRBV20-1; size: .; J: TRBJ1-2; DNA: TGCAGTGCTACCTCTAGGGGACAGCGATTTAACTATGGCTACACCTTC; CDR3: CSATSRGQRFNYGYTF
D: .; length: 14; V: TRBV2; size: .; J: TRBJ2-3; DNA: TGTGCCAGCAGTGATGGCAGGGGCACAGATACGCAGTATTTT; CDR3: CASSDGRGTDTQYF
D: .; length: 14; V: TRBV10-3; size: .; J: TRBJ1-1; DNA: TGTGCCATCAACCGGGACAAAATGAACACTGAAGCTTTCTTT; CDR3: CAINRDKMNTEAFF
D: .; length: 13; V: TRBV19; size: .; J: TRBJ1-6; DNA: TGTGCCAGTAGTGTGGGAGTCGACTCACCCCTCCACTTT; CDR3: CASSVGVDSPLHF
D: TRBD2; length: 18; V: TRBV19; size: .; J: TRBJ2-7; DNA: TGTGCCAGTAGTTTTACTAGCGGGGGGCAGAACTTTTCCTACGAGCAGTACTTC; CDR3: CASSFTSGGQNFSYEQYF
D: .; length: 13; V: TRBV5-6; size: once; J: TRBJ2-1; DNA: TGTGCCAGCAGTGGAGGGGAAGCCAATGAGCAGTTCTTC; CDR3: CASSGGEANEQFF
D: .; length: 15; V: TRBV29-1; size: .; J: TRBJ2-7; DNA: TGCAGCGTTGTTGGCAGACGACAGAATAACTACGAGCAGTACTTC; CDR3: CSVVGRRQNNYEQYF
D: .; length: 15; V: TRBV10-3; size: few; J: TRBJ2-3; DNA: TGTGCCATCAGTGACAGGGTCTCTAGCACAGATACGCAGTATTTT; CDR3: CAISDRVSSTDTQYF
D: .; length: 15; V: TRBV2; size: few; J: TRBJ2-7; DNA: TGTGCCAGCAGTATACCGGGCCCTGCTGGCTACGAGCAGTACTTC; CDR3: CASSIPGPAGYEQYF
D: TRBD1; length: 15; V: TRBV2; size: .; J: TRBJ1-6; DNA: TGTGCCAGCAGCGATGGACAGGGGACCAATTCACCCCTCCACTTT; CDR3: CASSDGQGTNSPLHF
D: .; length: 13; V: TRBV10-3; size: .; J: TRBJ1-1; DNA: TGTGCCATCAGTGAGAGACAGGACACTGAAGCTTTCTTT; CDR3: CAISERQDTEAFF
D: .; length: 14; V: TRBV7-2; size: .; J: TRBJ2-7; DNA: TGTGCCAGCAGCTCTACATTGGGCTCCTACGAGCAGTACTTC; CDR3: CASSSTLGSYEQYF
D: .; length: 14; V: TRBV7-2; size: .; J: TRBJ1-1; DNA: TGTGCCAGCAGCCTAGGACACGGAATCACTGAAGCTTTCTTT; CDR3: CASSLGHGITEAFF
D: TRBD1; length: 13; V: TRBV7-9; size: .; J: TRBJ2-1; DNA: TGTGCCAGCAGTCGACAGGGGGCCGGTGAGCAGTTCTTC; CDR3: CASSRQGAGEQFF
D: TRBD2; length: 14; V: TRBV20-1; size: .; J: TRBJ2-5; DNA: TGCAGTGCCCCCCCGCTAGCGGACCTCCGGGCCCAGTACTTC; CDR3: CSAPPLADLRAQYF
D: TRBD1; length: 16; V: TRBV19; size: .; J: TRBJ2-2; DNA: TGTGCCAGTAGAAGTGGCCAGGGGGTCTTCGTCGGGGAGCTGTTTTTT; CDR3: CASRSGQGVFVGELFF
D: .; length: 14; V: TRBV25-1; size: .; J: TRBJ2-7; DNA: TGTGCCAGCAGTGACTCCACCAGGGGAAACGAGCAGTACTTC; CDR3: CASSDSTRGNEQYF
D: .; length: 15; V: TRBV7-7; size: once; J: TRBJ2-2; DNA: TGTGCTAGCAGCTTTCAAGGGCCAGGAACCGGGGAGCTGTTTTTT; CDR3: CASSFQGPGTGELFF